This T cell receptor beta chain emerged from a study of regulatory T cells in long-lasting Graves disease. HTBI primers from iRepertoire and Arm-PCR of CDR3 regions yielded the TCR beta libraries. Authors' analysis steps: Analysis of the samples identified around 60 TRBV and around 13 TRBJ segments. TCRdb called the multiplex PCR reads again in MiXCR, with one record for every CDR3 protein. TCRdb's processing, not the authors', yielded these V and J calls. The sample shows roughly 700,000 distinct CDR3 sequences, roughly 30% of them seen only once. To note about this clonotype: Its antigen is undetermined.

General study results and limits: More public clonotypes were shared by persistent patients (about 2,700) than by new patients (approximately 1,000). Graves' patients with persistent disease showed TCR diversity lower than patients newly diagnosed.

The junction had 5 bases not matched to a gene; V was cut back by 5 bases and J by 4 bases. In germline, CDR1 is LNHDA, CDR2 SQIVND (reference sequence). The CDR3 covers 14 residues. Time point indicated: persistent/refractory GD, antithyroid drugs over 5 years with positive TRAb. Scientists built the TCR library using RNA that was extracted from PBMCs. The sequencing used peripheral blood mononuclear cells (PBMCs), collected when the disease was refractory, from a patient treated with antithyroid drugs. The chain is built from TRBV19 and TRBJ1-1; TRBD1 agrees at 9 bases. The TCR sequence derives from a female donor with Graves disease. The chain's CDR3 is CASSHATGGTEAFF. The DNA of the CDR3 is TGTGCCAGTAGTCACGCGACAGGGGGCACTGAAGCTTTCTTT.